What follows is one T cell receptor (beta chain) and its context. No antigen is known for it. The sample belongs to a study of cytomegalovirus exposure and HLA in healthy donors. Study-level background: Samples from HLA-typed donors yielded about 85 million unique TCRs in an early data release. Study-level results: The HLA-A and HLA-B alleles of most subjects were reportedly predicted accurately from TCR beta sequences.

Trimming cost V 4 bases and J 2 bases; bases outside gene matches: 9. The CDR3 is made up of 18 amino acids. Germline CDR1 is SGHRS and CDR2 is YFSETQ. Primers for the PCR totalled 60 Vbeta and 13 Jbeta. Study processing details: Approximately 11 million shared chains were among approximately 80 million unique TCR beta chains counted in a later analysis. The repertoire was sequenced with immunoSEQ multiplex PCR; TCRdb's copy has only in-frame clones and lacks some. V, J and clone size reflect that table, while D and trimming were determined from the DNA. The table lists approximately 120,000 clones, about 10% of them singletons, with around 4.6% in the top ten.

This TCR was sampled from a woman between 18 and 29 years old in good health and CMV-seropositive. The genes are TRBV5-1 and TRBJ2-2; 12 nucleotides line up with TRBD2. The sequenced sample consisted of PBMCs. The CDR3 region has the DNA TGCGCCAGCAGCCCCAGAGGACTAGCGGGACCCAACACCGGGGAGCTGTTTTTT. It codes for CASSPRGLAGPNTGELFF.